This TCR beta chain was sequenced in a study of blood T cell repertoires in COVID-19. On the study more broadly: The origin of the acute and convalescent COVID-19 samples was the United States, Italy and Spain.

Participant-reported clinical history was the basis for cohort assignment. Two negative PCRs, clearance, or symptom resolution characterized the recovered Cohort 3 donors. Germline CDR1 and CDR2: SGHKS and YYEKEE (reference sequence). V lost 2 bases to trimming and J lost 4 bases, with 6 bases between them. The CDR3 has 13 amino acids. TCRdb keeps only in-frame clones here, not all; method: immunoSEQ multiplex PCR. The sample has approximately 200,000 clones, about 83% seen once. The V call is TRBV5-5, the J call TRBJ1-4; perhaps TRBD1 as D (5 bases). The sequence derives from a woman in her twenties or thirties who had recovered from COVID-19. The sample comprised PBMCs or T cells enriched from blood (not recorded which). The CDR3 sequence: CASSFDSNEKLFF. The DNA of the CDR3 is TGTGCCAGCAGCTTCGACAGTAATGAAAAACTGTTTTTT.